A single sample gave rise to the 9 T cell receptor beta chains below, sequenced in a study of identical twins. TCRdb used MiXCR to reprocess the 5' RACE reads, holding one entry per CDR3 protein. The top ten clones hold around 1.9% of a sample with roughly 710,000 distinct CDR3 sequences, around 6% of them seen once. Sequencing was performed on naive T cells sorted from blood. The receptor source for this set is a young man in good health.

The chain has TRBV6-5 and TRBJ2-7, with 12 positions matching TRBD2. V shed 2 bases, J shed 1 base, and the junction held 9 bases outside the gene matches. CDR3 size: 18 residues. Germline values: CDR1 MNHEY, CDR2 SVGAGI. The CDR3 sequence: CASSYVLAGGPGSYEQYF. Here the CDR3 DNA reads TGTGCCAGCAGTTACGTCCTAGCGGGAGGGCCGGGGTCCTACGAGCAGTACTTC.

This sequence joins TRBV7-9 and TRBJ2-5; D may be TRBD1 (5 bases). This CDR3 region has 15 residues. V shed 1 base and J shed 0 bases, with 9 bases lying between them. Germline lookup yields CDR1 SEHNR and CDR2 FQNEAQ (reference sequence). The CDR3 bases are TGTGCCAGCAGCTTAGTCGACAGCCACCAAGAGACCCAGTACTTC. Its translation is CASSLVDSHQETQYF.

The chain has TRBV7-9 and TRBJ2-3; D gene unclear. The CDR3 has 15 amino acids. Germline V CDR1 and CDR2: SEHNR, FQNEAQ (reference sequence). The V and J ends lost 1 base and 2 bases respectively, with 10 bases between them. For the CDR3, the DNA is TGTGCCAGCAGCTTAGGGCCCGGTTCCACAGATACGCAGTATTTT. Its translation: CASSLGPGSTDTQYF.

This clonotype was seen at least ten times. The chain links TRBV24-1 to TRBJ2-1, with 15 bases identical to TRBD2. There are 17 residues in the CDR3. Germline CDR1 KGHDR, CDR2 SFDVKD. Trimming removed 4 bases from V and 4 bases from J; junction bases left unmatched: 4. The CDR3 sequence is CATSDPGLAGGYNEQFF. For the CDR3, the DNA is TGTGCCACCAGTGACCCCGGACTAGCGGGAGGGTACAATGAGCAGTTCTTC.

This chain links TRBV5-1 with TRBJ1-1; D is ambiguous. Germline assignment: CDR1 SGHRS and CDR2 YFSETQ. CDR3 length: 15 residues. V gave up 6 bases and J gave up 5 bases, with 20 bases separating them. CDR3 DNA: TGCGCCAGCACCCCCCGAGGATCGGGAAAAACTGAAGCTTTCTTT. Translating gives CASTPRGSGKTEAFF.

A few counts support this clonotype. This chain links TRBV12-3 or TRBV12-4 with TRBJ2-7; D may correspond to TRBD1 or TRBD2 (6 bases each). This CDR3 is built from 15 residues. The ends were cut back, 3 bases at V and 0 bases at J, with 12 bases in the middle. The CDR3 bases are TGTGCCAGCAGTTTTGAGGGGGGCCGCTCCTACGAGCAGTACTTC. It translates to CASSFEGGRSYEQYF.

Many counts were recorded for this clonotype. This rearrangement joins TRBV12-3 or TRBV12-4 to TRBJ1-6, with 7 bases identical to TRBD1. The V segment lost 6 bases and the J segment 1 base; nucleotides outside the gene matches: 3. There are 15 residues in the CDR3. The CDR3 region is CASSQGQSYNSPLHF. The CDR3, as DNA: TGTGCCAGCAGCCAGGGACAGTCCTATAATTCACCCCTCCACTTT.

This clonotype was seen only a few times. The rearrangement uses TRBV7-9 and TRBJ1-1; 7 nucleotides match TRBD1. The germline V gene encodes CDR1 SEHNR and CDR2 FQNEAQ (reference sequence). The CDR3 is 15 residues long. With V trimmed by 6 bases and J by 3 bases, 10 bases remained unmatched. The CDR3 reads CASRVTGKGDTEAFF. In DNA, the CDR3 is TGTGCCAGCAGGGTGACAGGGAAGGGTGACACTGAAGCTTTCTTT.

This clonotype was seen many times. This rearrangement joins TRBV15 to TRBJ1-1, with a weak D call TRBD1 (6 bases). V was cut by 0 bases and J by 2 bases, with 13 bases left in between. Germline assignment: CDR1 LNHNV and CDR2 YYDKDF (reference sequence). This CDR3 has 16 amino acids. CDR3 region: CATSRDGTLPNTEAFF. The CDR3 nucleotides read TGTGCCACCAGCAGAGACGGGACACTCCCTAACACTGAAGCTTTCTTT.